The 30 T cell receptor beta chains below come from one sample, sequenced in a study of type 1 and type 2 diabetes patients. Genomic DNA was the PCR template. The TCR beta CDR3 region was amplified using 30 forward and 13 reverse primers. Via MiXCR, TCRdb re-called the multiplex PCR reads, giving one row per CDR3 protein. The sample includes under 300,000 distinct CDR3 sequences, 47% of them seen just once. The sequenced sample consisted of peripheral blood mononuclear cells (PBMCs). All receptors come from a man between 18 and 29 years old with type 2 diabetes.

This clonotype has at least ten counts. The chain couples TRBV19 to TRBJ2-7, with 7 bases that match TRBD1. The CDR3 loop spans 14 amino acids. V was pared by 5 bases and J by 2 bases, with 6 bases of the junction left unmatched. Looked up from germline, CDR1 is LNHDA and CDR2 is SQIVND (reference sequence). In nucleotides, the CDR3 is TGTGCCAGTAGTCCTGCCCAGGGGGCCTACGAGCAGTACTTC. Its protein product is CASSPAQGAYEQYF.

This clonotype has just a few counts. The chain couples TRBV12-3 or TRBV12-4 to TRBJ2-2; 10 positions agree with TRBD1. CDR3 length: 15 residues. The junction had 11 bases not matched to a gene; V was cut back by 5 bases and J by 11 bases. DNA of the CDR3: TGTGCCAGCAGTCCGAGGACAGGGGGGACGGAAGAGCTGTTTTTT. Translating it yields CASSPRTGGTEELFF.

This clonotype has just a few counts. The V and J genes are TRBV10-3 and TRBJ2-7, with 11 bases identical to TRBD1. The CDR3 has 14 amino acids. Trimming took 6 bases from V and 3 from J; bases not matched to a gene: 4. Germline CDR1 and CDR2: ENHRY and SYGVKD. The CDR3 is CAISAGQGDYEQYF. DNA for the CDR3: TGTGCCATCAGCGCGGGACAGGGGGACTACGAGCAGTACTTC.

Of note for this clonotype: One end of the junction varies from germline; a read error may be responsible. The rearrangement joins TRBV7-2 to TRBJ2-7; TRBD2 aligns across 8 bases. The CDR3 extends over 13 amino acids. CDR1 and CDR2 from the germline V gene are SGHTA and FQGNSA. Written as DNA, the CDR3 is TGCGCCAGCAGCCGGGGGGGCGTCTACGAGCAGTACTTC. This sequence encodes CASSRGGVYEQYF.

The chain joins TRBV12-3 or TRBV12-4 to TRBJ2-7, with D perhaps given as TRBD1 or TRBD2 (6 bases each). CDR3 length: 14 amino acids. V was cut by 7 bases and J by 2 bases, with 15 bases left in between. This CDR3 is CASTRGTTPYEQYF. As DNA, the CDR3 is TGTGCCAGCACTCGCGGGACAACCCCCTACGAGCAGTACTTC.

This clonotype was counted a few times. V usage is TRBV19 and J usage is TRBJ1-1; D gene unclear. Looked up from germline, CDR1 is LNHDA and CDR2 is SQIVND (reference sequence). The CDR3 length is 12 residues. Trimming stripped 5 bases from V and 2 bases from J, with 6 bases between. CDR3 sequence: CASSEINTEAFF. The CDR3 nucleotides are TGTGCCAGTAGTGAAATAAACACTGAAGCTTTCTTT.

The chain combines TRBV6-5 with TRBJ1-2; no definite D call. The V and J ends lost 0 bases and 1 base respectively, with 6 bases between them. In germline, CDR1 is MNHEY, CDR2 SVGAGI. This CDR3 comprises 14 residues. This CDR3 is CASSYSGDNYGYTF. The CDR3 DNA is TGTGCCAGCAGTTACTCCGGGGATAACTATGGCTACACCTTC.

This clonotype was picked up a small number of times. The chain uses TRBV27 and TRBJ1-6; 7 positions agree with TRBD1. The J segment lost 5 bases and the V segment lost 4 bases, leaving 8 bases of the junction unmatched. The germline gives CDR1 MNHEY, CDR2 SMNVEV (reference sequence). This CDR3 is 16 amino acids long. The CDR3 DNA is TGTGCCAGCAGTTACCTCGGGACAGCCAATAATTCACCCCTCCACTTT. Its translation: CASSYLGTANNSPLHF.

This clonotype showed up just a few times. The chain recombines TRBV7-2 with TRBJ2-7; 10 bases fit TRBD2. Germline trimming cut 8 bases from V and 5 bases from J; bases unmatched to any gene: 9. Per the germline V gene, CDR1 is SGHTA and CDR2 is FQGNSA. The CDR3 sequence is 14 residues long. The CDR3 region is CASSLAGGTHEQYF. The CDR3 nucleotides are TGTGCCAGCTCTTTAGCGGGGGGAACCCACGAGCAGTACTTC.

This clonotype appeared a few times. The chain recombines TRBV9 with TRBJ1-1, with a weak D call TRBD1 (5 bases). This CDR3 comprises 16 residues. V was shortened by 6 bases and J by 1 base, with 19 bases between the two germline ends. Germline CDR1 SGDLS, CDR2 YYNGEE. CDR3 coding DNA: TGTGCCAGCAATCGAAACGGGGGAGGATGGAACACTGAAGCTTTCTTT. Its protein is CASNRNGGGWNTEAFF.

This clonotype turned up a few times. This sequence joins TRBV4-1 and TRBJ1-1; weak D call: TRBD1 (5 bases). The length of the CDR3 is 16 residues. With 3 bases removed from V and 1 base from J, the gap between germline ends came to 15 bases. Germline V gives CDR1 MGHRA, CDR2 YSYEKL. The DNA of the CDR3 is TGCGCCAGCAGCCACCCCACGGCCAGGGCGAACACTGAAGCTTTCTTT. Translated: CASSHPTARANTEAFF.

The chain combines TRBV6-1 with TRBJ2-3, with 12 bases fitting TRBD2. The CDR3 has 16 amino acids. Germline CDR1 reads MNHNS; CDR2 reads SASEGT. The trim removed 6 bases at V and 5 bases at J, leaving 9 bases unmatched. The CDR3 loop is CASRWKLAGGVDTQYF. Here the CDR3 DNA reads TGTGCCAGCAGATGGAAGCTAGCGGGAGGGGTAGATACGCAGTATTTT.

Regarding this clonotype: This may come from a read error, since a much larger clone is one base off. The chain carries TRBV10-3 and TRBJ1-1; D not certain. In germline, CDR1 is ENHRY, CDR2 SYGVKD. With 4 bases removed from V and 0 bases from J, the gap between germline ends came to 3 bases. The CDR3 spans 12 residues. This chain's CDR3 is CAISGVNTEAFF. Written as DNA, the CDR3 is TGTGCCATCAGTGGAGTGAACACTGAAGCTTTCTTT.

The chain couples TRBV7-6 to TRBJ1-1, with TRBD1 identical over 9 bases. The V gene's germline CDR1 is SGHVS and CDR2 FNYEAQ. The CDR3 totals 14 residues. V shed 2 bases and J 3 bases; nucleotides not matched to a gene: 1. This chain's CDR3 is CASSLRTGDTEAFF. Written as DNA, the CDR3 is TGTGCCAGCAGCTTACGGACAGGGGACACTGAAGCTTTCTTT. Filled out from reference TRBV7-6 and TRBJ1-1, the complete variable domain reads GAGVSQSPRYKVTKRGQDVALRCDPISGHVSLYWYRQALGQGPEFLTYFNYEAQQDKSGLPNDRFSAERPEGSISTLTIQRTEQRDSAMYRCASSLRTGDTEAFFGQGTRLTVV.

A few counts support this clonotype. One end of the junction fails to match germline, which may point to a read error. Here the CDR3 DNA reads TGTGCCAGCGCGGGCATTGCGAATACCGGGGAGCTGTTTTTT. It is translated as CASAGIANTGELFF. The chain couples TRBV9 to TRBJ2-2; weak D call: TRBD2 (5 bases). The CDR3 length is 14 residues. In germline, CDR1 is SGDLS, CDR2 YYNGEE. The full variable domain, its missing parts supplied by reference TRBV9 and TRBJ2-2, is DSGVTQTPKHLITATGQRVTLRCSPRSGDLSVYWYQQSLDQGLQFLIQYYNGEERAKGNILERFSAQQFPDLHSELNLSSLELGDSALYFCASAGIANTGELFFGEGSRLTVL.

This clonotype was observed a handful of times. This chain uses TRBV12-3 or TRBV12-4 with TRBJ2-1; D may be TRBD2 (5 bases). V gave up 8 bases and J gave up 10 bases, with 12 bases separating them. The CDR3 is 11 amino acids. The CDR3 coding sequence is TGTGCCAGCGGACTTAGGAGCGAGCAGTTCTTC. Encoded protein: CASGLRSEQFF.

This clonotype appeared a few times. The rearrangement joins TRBV7-8 to TRBJ2-7, with TRBD1 matching 9 bases. This CDR3 comprises 17 residues. J was trimmed by 4 bases and V by 2 bases; bases with no gene match: 12. Germline assignment: CDR1 SGHVS and CDR2 FQNEAQ. CDR3 DNA: TGTGCCAGCAGCTTATCCTCGGGCGGGACAGGGAATTACGAGCAGTACTTC. Translating gives CASSLSSGGTGNYEQYF.

The genes are TRBV7-7 and TRBJ2-1; D ambiguous. The V end lost 1 base, the J end lost 15 bases, and 16 bases lay between the germline ends. Germline V CDR1 and CDR2: SSHAT, FNYEAQ (reference sequence). The CDR3 spans 13 residues. CDR3 protein: CASSLVPPERSFF. For the CDR3, the DNA is TGTGCCAGCAGCTTAGTCCCACCAGAACGCTCGTTCTTC.

This clonotype was recorded a few times. The V and J genes are TRBV20-1 and TRBJ1-2; no clear D. Trimming took 1 base from V and 3 from J, leaving 12 bases between them. This CDR3 has 14 residues. Germline V CDR1 and CDR2: DFQATT, SNEGSKA (reference sequence). The CDR3 sequence: CSARAGDNYYGYTF. For the CDR3, the DNA is TGCAGTGCTAGAGCCGGTGACAACTACTATGGCTACACCTTC.

A remark on this clonotype: A single base separates this from a much larger clone, so it may be a read error. The V call is TRBV7-9, the J call TRBJ1-1; unclear D gene. CDR1 and CDR2 from the germline V gene are SEHNR and FQNEAQ (reference sequence). The length of the CDR3 is 16 residues. The CDR3 loop is CTSSLARRLKNTEAFF. The CDR3, as DNA: TGTACCAGCAGCTTAGCGCGACGTCTGAAGAACACTGAAGCTTTCTTT.

The chain links TRBV5-1 to TRBJ1-1, with D perhaps matching TRBD1 (6 bases). Trimming shortened V by 0 bases and J by 4 bases, and 13 bases separated the two germline ends. CDR1 is SGHRS and CDR2 is YFSETQ in the germline V gene. The CDR3 has 15 residues. The CDR3 DNA reads TGCGCCAGCAGCTTGGCAGGGGATCCGGGCACTGAAGCTTTCTTT. The encoded protein is CASSLAGDPGTEAFF.

V and J are TRBV24-1 and TRBJ2-7; no firm D call. V lost 9 bases and J lost 0, with 11 bases in between. CDR3 length: 13 residues. Germline values: CDR1 KGHDR, CDR2 SFDVKD. In DNA, the CDR3 is TGTGCCACCGCAGACACTCACTCCTACGAGCAGTACTTC. Protein: CATADTHSYEQYF.

This chain joins TRBV6-5 and TRBJ2-3, with a tentative D call TRBD2 (6 bases). Between the trimmed V and J ends, which lost 7 bases and 2 bases, there was a span of 10 bases. Per germline, CDR1 MNHEY and CDR2 SVGAGI. The CDR3 has 13 residues. This CDR3 reads CASTVAATDTQYF. DNA for the CDR3: TGTGCCAGCACCGTAGCGGCCACAGATACGCAGTATTTT.

The rearrangement links TRBV19 to TRBJ2-2; D is ambiguous. In germline, CDR1 is LNHDA, CDR2 SQIVND (reference sequence). This CDR3 has 14 amino acids. V lost 5 bases and J lost 0, with 7 bases in between. CDR3: CASSSQSNTGELFF. CDR3 DNA sequence: TGTGCCAGTAGTTCCCAGTCGAACACCGGGGAGCTGTTTTTT.

This clonotype was seen more than once but under ten times. The chain recombines TRBV10-2 with TRBJ1-1; a possible D gene is TRBD1 (5 bases). Trimming shortened V by 5 bases and J by 5 bases, and 15 bases separated the two germline ends. The CDR3 loop spans 14 amino acids. Germline V gene data show CDR1 as WSHSY and CDR2 as SAAADI. The CDR3 region is CASSIATGRTEAFF. In nucleotides, the CDR3 is TGCGCCAGCAGTATCGCGACGGGGCGTACTGAAGCTTTCTTT.

The chain joins TRBV7-2 to TRBJ2-5; TRBD1 is a possible D gene (6 bases). The assigned J gene may be wrong: the sequence end matches TRBJ2-7 better. The CDR3 length is 14 residues. The germline gives CDR1 SGHTA, CDR2 FQGNSA. The CDR3 coding sequence is TGTGCCAGCAGCTCAAACGACAGGAACTACGAGCAGTACTTC. It codes for CASSSNDRNYEQYF.

This clonotype was seen a few times. The rearrangement links TRBV29-1 to TRBJ2-1; no firm D call. Trimming stripped 5 bases from V and 8 bases from J, with 7 bases between. Germline V gene sequence: CDR1 SQVTM, CDR2 ANQGSEA. This CDR3 contains 10 residues. Written as DNA, the CDR3 is TGCAGCGTTCCCGGCCATGAGCAGTTCTTC. It is translated as CSVPGHEQFF.

The chain carries TRBV20-1 and TRBJ1-2; 7 positions match TRBD1. This CDR3 spans 13 amino acids. Germline assignment: CDR1 DFQATT and CDR2 SNEGSKA (reference sequence). DNA for the CDR3: TGCAGCACCCGGGACAGTCCTAACTATGGCTACACCTTC. This translates into CSTRDSPNYGYTF.

The rearrangement joins TRBV7-9 to TRBJ2-7; the D call may be TRBD1 or TRBD2 (6 bases each). The CDR3 spans 14 residues. Germline loops: CDR1 SEHNR, CDR2 FQNEAQ (reference sequence). The germline V and J ends were trimmed by 1 base and 5 bases, with 12 bases remaining between them. CDR3 in amino acids: CASSLEGGRHEQYF. CDR3 sequence (DNA): TGTGCCAGCAGCTTAGAAGGGGGGCGTCACGAGCAGTACTTC.

The rearrangement joins TRBV30 to TRBJ2-1, with TRBD2 identical over 11 bases. V lost 4 bases and J lost 8; bases outside the gene matches: 10. The CDR3 extends over 15 amino acids. Looked up from germline, CDR1 is GTSNPN and CDR2 is SVGIG (reference sequence). For the CDR3, the DNA is TGTGCCTGGACTGCTCCTAGCGGGAGGAGGGATGAGCAGTTCTTC. Its translation: CAWTAPSGRRDEQFF.